What follows is one TCR beta chain and its context. Per the germline V gene, CDR1 is MNHEY and CDR2 is SVGAGI. The CDR3 is made up of 15 amino acids. Trimming left V 4 bases short and J 4 bases short, with 13 bases between. This entry belongs to a study of blood T cell repertoires in COVID-19. Study-wide background: COVID-19 samples, acute and convalescent, were from the United States, Italy and Spain. From T cells, B-cell-depleted T cells, or PBMCs came the material, which was cDNA or gDNA.

In the original analysis: Reference gene primer amplification gave nucleated cell count estimates. Some clones are missing from TCRdb's copy, which holds only in-frame ones; the method was immunoSEQ multiplex PCR. That table furnishes V, J and clone size, whereas the DNA furnished D and trimming. The table lists around 97,000 clones, 88% of them singletons. The V call is TRBV6-5, the J call TRBJ1-4; D gene unclear. The clonotype was recovered from a human donor in a cohort sampled during active COVID-19. Sequenced material: peripheral blood. The CDR3 DNA reads as TGTGCCAGCAGTTTAGCGATTCCGGGTAATGAAAAACTGTTTTTT. Protein product: CASSLAIPGNEKLFF.